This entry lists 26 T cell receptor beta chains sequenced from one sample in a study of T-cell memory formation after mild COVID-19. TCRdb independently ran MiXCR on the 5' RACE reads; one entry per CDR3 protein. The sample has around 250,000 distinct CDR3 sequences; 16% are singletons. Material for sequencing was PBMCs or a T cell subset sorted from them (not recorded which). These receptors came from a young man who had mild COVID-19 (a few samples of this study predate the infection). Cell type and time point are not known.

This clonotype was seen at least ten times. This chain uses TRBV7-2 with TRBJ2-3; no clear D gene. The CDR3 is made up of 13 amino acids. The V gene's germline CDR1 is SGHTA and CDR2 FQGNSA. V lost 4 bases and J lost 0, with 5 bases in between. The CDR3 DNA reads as TGTGCCAGCAGCTCAGACAGCACAGATACGCAGTATTTT. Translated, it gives CASSSDSTDTQYF.

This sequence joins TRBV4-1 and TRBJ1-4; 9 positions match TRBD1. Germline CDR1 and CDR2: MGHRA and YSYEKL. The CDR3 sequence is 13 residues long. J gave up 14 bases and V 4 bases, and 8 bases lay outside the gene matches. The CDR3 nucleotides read TGCGCCAGCAGCCGGGACAGGGATATCGCCCTGTTTTTT. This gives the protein CASSRDRDIALFF.

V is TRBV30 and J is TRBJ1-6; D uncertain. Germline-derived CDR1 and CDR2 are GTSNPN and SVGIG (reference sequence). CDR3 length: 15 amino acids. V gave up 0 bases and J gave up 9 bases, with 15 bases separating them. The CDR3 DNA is TGTGCCTGGAGTGTACTGCGGGGTTTGAGTTCACCCCTCCACTTT. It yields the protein CAWSVLRGLSSPLHF.

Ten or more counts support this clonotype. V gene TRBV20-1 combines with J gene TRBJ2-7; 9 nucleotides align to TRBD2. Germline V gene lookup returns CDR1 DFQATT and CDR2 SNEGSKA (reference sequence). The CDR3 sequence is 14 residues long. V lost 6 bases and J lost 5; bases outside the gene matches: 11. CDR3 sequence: CSAKAGGGAHEQYV. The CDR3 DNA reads TGCAGTGCCAAAGCGGGGGGAGGGGCCCACGAGCAGTACGTC.

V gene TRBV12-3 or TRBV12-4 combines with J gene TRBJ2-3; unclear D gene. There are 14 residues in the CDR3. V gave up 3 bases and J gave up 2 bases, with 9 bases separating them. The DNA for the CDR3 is TGTGCCAGCAGTTTTACGGGTACCACAGATACGCAGTATTTT. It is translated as CASSFTGTTDTQYF.

Here the CDR3 DNA reads TGTGCCAGCAGCTGGACAGCTTATAATTCACCCCTCCACTTT. Residues: CASSWTAYNSPLHF. The V and J genes are TRBV25-1 and TRBJ1-6; a weak D match, TRBD1 (6 bases). Germline V lookup: CDR1 MGHDK, CDR2 SYGVNS. The V end lost 6 bases, the J end lost 4 bases, and 10 bases lay between the germline ends. CDR3 length: 14 amino acids.

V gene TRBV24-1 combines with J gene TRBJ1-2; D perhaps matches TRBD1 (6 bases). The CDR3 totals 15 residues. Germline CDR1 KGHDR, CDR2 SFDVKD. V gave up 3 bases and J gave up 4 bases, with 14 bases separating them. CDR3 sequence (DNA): TGTGCCACCAGTGATCCACAGGGTGGGAGCTATGGCTACACCTTC. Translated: CATSDPQGGSYGYTF.

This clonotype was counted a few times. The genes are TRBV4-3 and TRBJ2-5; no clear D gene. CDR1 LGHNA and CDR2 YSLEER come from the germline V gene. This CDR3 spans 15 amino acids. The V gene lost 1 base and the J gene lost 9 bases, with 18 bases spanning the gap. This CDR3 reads CASSQVRLGSSAQYF. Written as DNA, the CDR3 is TGCGCCAGCAGCCAAGTGAGGCTAGGCTCGAGCGCCCAGTACTTC.

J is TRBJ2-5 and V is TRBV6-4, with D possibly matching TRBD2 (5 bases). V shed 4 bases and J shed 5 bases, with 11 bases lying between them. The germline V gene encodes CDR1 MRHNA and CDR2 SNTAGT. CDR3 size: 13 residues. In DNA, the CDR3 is TGTGCCAGCAGTGCCGGAGGTGGGGAGACCCAGTACTTC. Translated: CASSAGGGETQYF.

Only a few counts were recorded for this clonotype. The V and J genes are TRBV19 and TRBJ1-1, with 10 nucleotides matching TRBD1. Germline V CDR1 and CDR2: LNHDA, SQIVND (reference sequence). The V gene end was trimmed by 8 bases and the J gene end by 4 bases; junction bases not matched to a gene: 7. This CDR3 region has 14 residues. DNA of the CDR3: TGTGCCAGTGGTCATGGGGACAGGGGCACTGAAGCTTTCTTT. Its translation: CASGHGDRGTEAFF.

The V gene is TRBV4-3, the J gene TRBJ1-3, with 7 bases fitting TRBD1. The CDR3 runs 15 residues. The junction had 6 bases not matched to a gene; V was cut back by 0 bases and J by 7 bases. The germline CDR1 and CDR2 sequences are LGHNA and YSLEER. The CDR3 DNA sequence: TGCGCCAGCAGCCAAGATTACAGGGGTGGGAACACCATATATTTT. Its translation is CASSQDYRGGNTIYF.

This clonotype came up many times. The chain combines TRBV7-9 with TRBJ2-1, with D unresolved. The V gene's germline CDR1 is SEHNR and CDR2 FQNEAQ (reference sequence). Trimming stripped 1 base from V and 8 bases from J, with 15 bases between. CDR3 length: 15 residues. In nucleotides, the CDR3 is TGTGCCAGCAGCTTAGGTGCCCTTCTAGGCTATGAGCAGTTCTTC. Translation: CASSLGALLGYEQFF.

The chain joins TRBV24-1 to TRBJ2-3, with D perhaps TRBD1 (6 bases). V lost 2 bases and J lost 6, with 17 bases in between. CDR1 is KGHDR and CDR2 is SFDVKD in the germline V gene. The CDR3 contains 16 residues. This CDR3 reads CATSDWWGPEGDTQYF. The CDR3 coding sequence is TGTGCCACCAGTGATTGGTGGGGGCCCGAGGGCGATACGCAGTATTTT.

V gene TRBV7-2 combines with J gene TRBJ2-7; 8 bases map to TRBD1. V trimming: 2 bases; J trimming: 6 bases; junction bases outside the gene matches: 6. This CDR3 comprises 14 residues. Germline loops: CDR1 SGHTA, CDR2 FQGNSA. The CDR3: CASSLSRQGAEQYV. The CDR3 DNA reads TGTGCCAGCAGCTTATCGCGGCAGGGGGCCGAGCAGTACGTC.

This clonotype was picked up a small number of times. The CDR3 region is CASSLPGLALKYF. The CDR3 DNA reads TGTGCCAGCAGCTTACCCGGACTAGCGCTAAAGTACTTC. The chain joins TRBV7-2 to TRBJ2-4; 9 nucleotides agree with TRBD2. V lost 2 bases, J lost 14 bases, and 7 bases stayed unmatched. This CDR3 has 13 residues. Germline V lookup: CDR1 SGHTA, CDR2 FQGNSA. Drawing the rest from reference TRBV7-2 and TRBJ2-4, the complete variable domain is GAGVSQSPSNKVTEKGKDVELRCDPISGHTALYWYRQSLGQGLEFLIYFQGNSAPDKSGLPSDRFSAERTGGSVSTLTIQRTQQEDSAVYLCASSLPGLALKYFGAGTRLSVL.

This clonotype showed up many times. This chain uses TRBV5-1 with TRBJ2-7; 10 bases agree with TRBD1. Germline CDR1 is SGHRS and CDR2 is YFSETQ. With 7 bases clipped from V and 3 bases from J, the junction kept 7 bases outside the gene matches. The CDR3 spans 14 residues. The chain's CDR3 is CASAMGQGYYEQYF. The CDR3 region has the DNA TGCGCCAGCGCGATGGGACAGGGGTACTACGAGCAGTACTTC.

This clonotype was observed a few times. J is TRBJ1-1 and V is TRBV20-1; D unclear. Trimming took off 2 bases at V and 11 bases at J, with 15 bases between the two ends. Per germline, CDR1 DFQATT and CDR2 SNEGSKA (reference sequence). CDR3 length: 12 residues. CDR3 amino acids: CSARRAGYDAFF. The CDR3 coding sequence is TGCAGTGCTAGACGGGCGGGGTACGATGCTTTCTTT.

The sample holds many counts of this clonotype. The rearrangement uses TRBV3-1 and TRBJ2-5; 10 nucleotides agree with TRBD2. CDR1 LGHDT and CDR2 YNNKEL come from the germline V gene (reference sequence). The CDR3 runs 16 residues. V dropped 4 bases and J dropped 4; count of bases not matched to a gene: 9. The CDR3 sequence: CASSPKSGGVGETQYF. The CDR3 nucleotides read TGTGCCAGCAGCCCCAAGAGCGGGGGGGTAGGAGAGACCCAGTACTTC.

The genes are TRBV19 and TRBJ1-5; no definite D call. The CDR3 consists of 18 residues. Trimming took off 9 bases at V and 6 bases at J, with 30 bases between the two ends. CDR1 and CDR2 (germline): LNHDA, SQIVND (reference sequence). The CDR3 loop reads CASALNWQARYDGQPQHF. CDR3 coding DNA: TGTGCCAGCGCCCTAAATTGGCAGGCCCGTTACGATGGTCAGCCCCAGCATTTT.

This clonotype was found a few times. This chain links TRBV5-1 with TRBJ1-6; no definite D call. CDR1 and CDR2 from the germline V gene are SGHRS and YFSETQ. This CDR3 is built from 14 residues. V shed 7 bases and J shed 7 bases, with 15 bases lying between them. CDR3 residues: CASRHSGENSPLHF. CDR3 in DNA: TGCGCCAGCCGCCATAGCGGGGAAAATTCACCCCTCCACTTT.

This CDR3 reads CASSLAQTNTGELFF. In nucleotides, the CDR3 is TGCGCCAGCAGCTTAGCCCAAACGAACACCGGGGAGCTGTTTTTT. V usage is TRBV5-1 and J usage is TRBJ2-2; D is undetermined. The CDR3 extends over 15 amino acids. Trimming took 2 bases from V and 0 from J, leaving 8 bases between them. Germline lookup yields CDR1 SGHRS and CDR2 YFSETQ.

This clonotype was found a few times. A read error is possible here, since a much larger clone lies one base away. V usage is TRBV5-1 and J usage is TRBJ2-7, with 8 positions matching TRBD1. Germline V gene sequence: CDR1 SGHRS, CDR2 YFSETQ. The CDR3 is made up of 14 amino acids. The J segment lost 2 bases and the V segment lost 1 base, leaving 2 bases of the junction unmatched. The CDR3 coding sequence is TGCGCCAGCAGCTTGAGACAGGGGCCCTACGAGCAGTACTTC. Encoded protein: CASSLRQGPYEQYF.

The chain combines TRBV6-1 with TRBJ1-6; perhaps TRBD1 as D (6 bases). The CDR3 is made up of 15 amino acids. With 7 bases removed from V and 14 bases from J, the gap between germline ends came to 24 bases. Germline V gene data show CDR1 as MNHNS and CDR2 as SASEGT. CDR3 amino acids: CASTGEGDGGRALHF. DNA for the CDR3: TGTGCCAGCACTGGAGAGGGGGACGGGGGTAGAGCCCTCCACTTT.

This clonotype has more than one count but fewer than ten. The CDR3 DNA follows: TGTGCCAGCAGTTTCTACAGGGAGTCACCCCTCCACTTT. This translates into CASSFYRESPLHF. The J gene is TRBJ1-6, the V gene TRBV27, with D possibly being TRBD1 (6 bases). The CDR3 is made up of 13 amino acids. The germline CDR1 and CDR2 sequences are MNHEY and SMNVEV (reference sequence). Deletions cut 3 bases from V and 10 bases from J, with 10 bases between.

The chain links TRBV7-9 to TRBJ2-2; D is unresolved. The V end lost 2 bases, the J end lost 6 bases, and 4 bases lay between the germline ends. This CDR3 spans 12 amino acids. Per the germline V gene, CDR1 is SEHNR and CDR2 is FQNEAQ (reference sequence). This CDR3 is CASSLRSGELFF. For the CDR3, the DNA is TGTGCCAGCAGCTTAAGGTCCGGGGAGCTGTTTTTT.

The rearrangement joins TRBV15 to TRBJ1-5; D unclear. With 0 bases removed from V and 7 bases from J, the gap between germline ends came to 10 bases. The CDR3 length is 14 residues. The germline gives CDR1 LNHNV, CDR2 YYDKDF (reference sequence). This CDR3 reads CATSRDAVSQPQHF. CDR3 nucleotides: TGTGCCACCAGCAGAGATGCGGTATCCCAGCCCCAGCATTTT.